One and the same sample provided the 21 T cell receptor beta chains below, sequenced in a study of cytomegalovirus exposure and HLA in healthy donors. 13 Jbeta primers and 60 Vbeta primers were used for the PCR. Clones were read by immunoSEQ multiplex PCR, and TCRdb kept only the in-frame ones, dropping some. The sample holds 150,000 to 160,000 clones, more than 75% seen once. Sequenced: PBMCs. The receptors originated from a woman aged 40-49 years in good health and CMV-seropositive.

The chain couples TRBV4-1 to TRBJ2-3; 10 nucleotides agree with TRBD2. This CDR3 region has 17 residues. CDR1 and CDR2 (germline): MGHRA, YSYEKL. Trimming removed 5 bases from V and 0 bases from J; junction bases left unmatched: 8. The CDR3 loop is CASSKRTSGISTDTQYF. The CDR3 nucleotides are TGCGCCAGCAGCAAAAGAACTAGCGGGATTAGCACAGATACGCAGTATTTT.

V is TRBV25-1 and J is TRBJ2-2; D uncertain. CDR3 length: 14 residues. Germline V gene sequence: CDR1 MGHDK, CDR2 SYGVNS. The germline V and J ends were trimmed by 4 bases and 0 bases, with 6 bases remaining between them. For the CDR3, the DNA is TGTGCCAGCAGTGGAGGAGCGAACACCGGGGAGCTGTTTTTT. As protein: CASSGGANTGELFF. Looking up the rest from reference TRBV25-1 and TRBJ2-2 gives the full variable domain: EADIYQTPRYLVIGTGKKITLECSQTMGHDKMYWYQQDPGMELHLIHYSYGVNSTEKGDLSSESTVSRIRTEHFPLTLESARPSHTSQYLCASSGGANTGELFFGEGSRLTVL.

This clone was detected only once. This chain connects TRBV14 to TRBJ2-1, with D maybe TRBD1 (5 bases). The CDR3 covers 12 residues. Per germline, CDR1 SGHDN and CDR2 FVKESK. V lost 4 bases and J 10 bases, leaving 11 bases between the germline ends. In DNA, the CDR3 is TGTGCCAGCAGCCTAGGACAATTCGAGCAGTTCTTC. Translation gives CASSLGQFEQFF.

This chain connects TRBV27 to TRBJ2-7; 12 nucleotides agree with TRBD2. V trimming: 0 bases; J trimming: 3 bases; junction bases outside the gene matches: 0. The V gene's germline CDR1 is MNHEY and CDR2 SMNVEV (reference sequence). CDR3 length: 15 residues. CDR3 protein: CASSLSTSGSYEQYF. The CDR3 nucleotides read TGTGCCAGCAGTTTATCGACTAGCGGGAGCTACGAGCAGTACTTC.

V and J are TRBV11-2 and TRBJ2-7; perhaps TRBD2 as D (5 bases). CDR1 is SGHAT, CDR2 FQNNGV, per germline. The CDR3 runs to 14 residues. Trimming shortened V by 1 base and J by 2 bases, and 9 bases separated the two germline ends. CDR3 region: CASSLAGRPYEQYF. The DNA for the CDR3 is TGTGCCAGCAGCTTAGCTGGGAGACCCTACGAGCAGTACTTC.

The V call is TRBV27, the J call TRBJ2-7; TRBD1 aligns across 8 bases. From germline, CDR1 is MNHEY and CDR2 SMNVEV (reference sequence). V was clipped by 0 bases and J by 2 bases; unmatched bases: 0. This CDR3 is 14 amino acids long. CDR3 nucleotide sequence: TGTGCCAGCAGTTTATCGACAGGGGCCTACGAGCAGTACTTC. As protein: CASSLSTGAYEQYF.

This clone has a single count. The chain is built from TRBV5-1 and TRBJ2-2, with a possible D match to TRBD2 (6 bases). Germline values: CDR1 SGHRS, CDR2 YFSETQ. The CDR3 is made up of 15 amino acids. The ends were cut back, 1 base at V and 1 base at J, with 8 bases in the middle. CDR3 protein: CASSLRSGNTGELFF. DNA for the CDR3: TGCGCCAGCAGCTTGCGTAGCGGGAACACCGGGGAGCTGTTTTTT. The complete variable domain, with remaining parts taken from reference TRBV5-1 and TRBJ2-2, reads KAGVTQTPRYLIKTRGQQVTLSCSPISGHRSVSWYQQTPGQGLQFLFEYFSETQRNKGNFPGRFSGRQFSNSRSEMNVSTLELGDSALYLCASSLRSGNTGELFFGEGSRLTVL.

This sequence joins TRBV28 and TRBJ2-2; TRBD2 is a possible D gene (5 bases). This CDR3 has 13 amino acids. The germline V and J ends were trimmed by 6 bases and 7 bases, with 12 bases remaining between them. Germline V lookup: CDR1 MDHEN, CDR2 SYDVKM. In nucleotides, the CDR3 is TGTGCCAGCAGCCCTTCCCGGGGCGGGGAGCTGTTTTTT. It encodes CASSPSRGGELFF.

This clone appeared a single time. This rearrangement joins TRBV25-1 to TRBJ2-7; 11 bases agree with TRBD2. Germline trimming cut 4 bases from V and 5 bases from J; bases unmatched to any gene: 10. CDR1 MGHDK and CDR2 SYGVNS come from the germline V gene. This CDR3 region has 16 residues. The CDR3 protein is CASSAGASGRKDEQYF. The CDR3, as DNA: TGTGCCAGCAGTGCCGGGGCTAGCGGGAGGAAGGACGAGCAGTACTTC.

This clone was detected once. CDR3 sequence reads: CASSGTGAMTDTQYF. For the CDR3, the DNA is TGTGCCAGCAGCGGGACGGGAGCTATGACAGATACGCAGTATTTT. This sequence joins TRBV5-4 and TRBJ2-3; possible D gene TRBD2, 6 bases. Trimming cost V 4 bases and J 3 bases, with 15 bases left between them. The CDR3 is made up of 15 amino acids. Per the germline V gene, CDR1 is SGHNT and CDR2 is YYREEE (reference sequence).

In regard to this clone: One end of the junction does not line up with germline, which may come from a read error. J is TRBJ1-5 and V is TRBV19; D is possibly TRBD1 (5 bases). This CDR3 region has 13 residues. CDR1 and CDR2 from the germline V gene are LNHDA and SQIVND (reference sequence). The CDR3 coding sequence is TGTGCCAGTACCTCGGGGGGGTTTCAGCCCCAGCGTTTT. The encoded protein is CASTSGGFQPQRF.

The chain's CDR3 is CASSLLGTGVNEQFF. DNA of the CDR3: TGTGCCAGCAGTTTACTTGGGACAGGGGTAAATGAGCAGTTCTTC. The V and J genes are TRBV27 and TRBJ2-1; TRBD1 aligns across 10 bases. After removal of 2 bases from V and 7 bases from J, the junction contained 5 bases not matched to a gene. Germline V CDR1 and CDR2: MNHEY, SMNVEV (reference sequence). The CDR3 spans 15 residues.

This chain joins TRBV21-1 and TRBJ2-7; the D call of TRBD1 is as the table states it, not checked on the DNA. TRBV21-1 counts as a pseudogene. The CDR3 length is 17 residues. The chain's CDR3 is CASLTLTEQVISYEQYF. DNA of the CDR3: TGTGCCAGCTTGACCTTGACCGAACAGGTCATCTCCTACGAGCAGTACTTC.

The V gene is TRBV10-3, the J gene TRBJ2-7; 11 bases are a match to TRBD2. After removal of 3 bases from V and 3 bases from J, the junction contained 7 bases not matched to a gene. The CDR3 loop spans 16 amino acids. Germline-derived CDR1 and CDR2 are ENHRY and SYGVKD. As DNA, the CDR3 is TGTGCCATCAGTGAAGGTACCGGGACTAGCGGCTACGAGCAGTACTTC. This sequence encodes CAISEGTGTSGYEQYF.

The table lists this clone with a count of one. The chain couples TRBV6-1 to TRBJ2-7; 10 nucleotides agree with TRBD2. The germline gives CDR1 MNHNS, CDR2 SASEGT. Trimming at V came to 6 bases and at J to 4 bases, leaving 6 bases not matched to a gene. The CDR3 loop spans 14 amino acids. The CDR3 bases are TGTGCCAGCAGGTCTAGCGGGAGAGGGTACGAGCAGTACTTC. Protein sequence: CASRSSGRGYEQYF.

In DNA, the CDR3 is TGCAGCGTTTTCAGCGGGGGTCACAATGAGCAGTTCTTC. Translated, it gives CSVFSGGHNEQFF. The chain recombines TRBV29-1 with TRBJ2-1; the match to TRBD2 covers 8 bases. V shed 5 bases and J 5 bases; nucleotides not matched to a gene: 5. This CDR3 contains 13 residues. The germline V gene has CDR1 SQVTM and CDR2 ANQGSEA.

This clone has only a few counts. The rearrangement joins TRBV5-3 to TRBJ2-1, with D uncertain. TRBV5-3 is treated as an ORF (open reading frame) with a function not yet certain. CDR3 length: 13 residues. V shed 0 bases and J shed 4 bases, with 5 bases lying between them. The CDR3 coding sequence is TGTGCCAGAAGCTTGGTACATTACAATGAGCAGTTCTTC. This encodes CARSLVHYNEQFF.

This clone was counted between two and nine times. CDR3 region: CASSLRNSGYSPLHF. In DNA form, the CDR3 reads TGTGCCAGCAGCTTGCGTAACAGCGGTTATTCACCCCTCCACTTT. The genes are TRBV5-5 and TRBJ1-6, with D unresolved. Trimming took 1 base from V and 8 from J, leaving 13 bases between them. The germline gives CDR1 SGHKS, CDR2 YYEKEE (reference sequence). The CDR3 covers 15 residues.

The chain joins TRBV30 to TRBJ1-5, with D uncertain. This CDR3 region has 12 residues. V lost 2 bases, J lost 1 base, and 3 bases lay in between. In germline, CDR1 is GTSNPN, CDR2 SVGIG (reference sequence). As DNA, the CDR3 is TGTGCCTGGAGTCAGAGCAATCAGCCCCAGCATTTT. Translated: CAWSQSNQPQHF.

The chain carries TRBV13 and TRBJ2-3; D uncertain. This CDR3 is 13 amino acids long. V lost 4 bases and J lost 6, with 11 bases in between. The germline V gene encodes CDR1 PRHDT and CDR2 FYEKMQ (reference sequence). The CDR3 DNA reads TGTGCCAGCAGCTCGGAACAGATCGATACGCAGTATTTT. Its protein is CASSSEQIDTQYF.

The genes are TRBV27 and TRBJ2-7; 9 positions match TRBD1. The ends lost 4 bases at V and 0 bases at J; junction bases unmatched: 1. The CDR3 runs 14 residues. Germline V gene sequence: CDR1 MNHEY, CDR2 SMNVEV (reference sequence). CDR3 coding DNA: TGTGCCAGCAGTTACAGGGGGCTCTCCTACGAGCAGTACTTC. Its translation is CASSYRGLSYEQYF.